This T cell receptor (beta chain) was sequenced in a study of beta chain features in type 1 diabetes. Whole-study context: Cells sorted and examined across all samples totaled roughly 98 million.

Naive, central memory, regulatory and stem cell-like memory cells within the CD4+ compartment were sorted using CD45RO/CCR7/CD25/CD127/CD95/CD27. Expressed TCRB transcripts got sequenced, as all isolated RNA was reverse transcribed. Here immunoSEQ multiplex PCR was the method, and the copy in TCRdb shows in-frame clones only, minus some. The data contain a few hundred thousand clones, about 10% of them singletons. Findings and limits, study-wide: Type 1 diabetes patients had TCRB CDR3s that were shorter (moderately but significantly so) in all four CD4+ subsets.

This clone was found a few times. Its matching antigen is unknown. This clonotype was sampled from a woman aged 25 to 39 in good health. Sequenced input: naive CD4+ T cells from blood.

CDR3 nucleotide sequence: TGTGCCAGCAGTGAAGTGGACAGGGTTGCAACTAATGAAAAACTGTTTTTT. Residues: CASSEVDRVATNEKLFF. The rearrangement uses TRBV25-1 and TRBJ1-4; 8 nucleotides agree with TRBD1. Germline V gene lookup returns CDR1 MGHDK and CDR2 SYGVNS. The CDR3 sequence is 17 residues long. Trimming removed 2 bases from V and 0 bases from J; junction bases left unmatched: 5. Filled out from reference TRBV25-1 and TRBJ1-4, the complete variable domain reads EADIYQTPRYLVIGTGKKITLECSQTMGHDKMYWYQQDPGMELHLIHYSYGVNSTEKGDLSSESTVSRIRTEHFPLTLESARPSHTSQYLCASSEVDRVATNEKLFFGSGTQLSVL.